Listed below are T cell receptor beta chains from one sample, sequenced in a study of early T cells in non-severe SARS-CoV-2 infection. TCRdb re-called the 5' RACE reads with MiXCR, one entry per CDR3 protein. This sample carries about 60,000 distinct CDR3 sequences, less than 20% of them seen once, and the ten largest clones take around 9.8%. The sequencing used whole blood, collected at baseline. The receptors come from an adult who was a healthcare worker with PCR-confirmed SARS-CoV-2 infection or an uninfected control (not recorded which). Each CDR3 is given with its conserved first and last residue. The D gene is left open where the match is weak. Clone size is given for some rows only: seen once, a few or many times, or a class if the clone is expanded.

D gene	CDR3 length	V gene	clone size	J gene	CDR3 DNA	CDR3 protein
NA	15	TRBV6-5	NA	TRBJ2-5	TGTGCCAGCAGTTACTCGCACGGAGTTCCGGAGACCCAGTACTTC	CASSYSHGVPETQYF
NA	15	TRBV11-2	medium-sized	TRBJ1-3	TGTGCCAGCAGCCCAGATGTAGGCTCTGGAAACACCATATATTTT	CASSPDVGSGNTIYF
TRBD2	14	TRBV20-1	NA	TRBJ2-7	TGCAGTGCTAGAGATCCAGCGGGAGGGTACGAGCAGTACTTC	CSARDPAGGYEQYF
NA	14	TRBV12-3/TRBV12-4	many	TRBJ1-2	TGTGCCAGCATCTCGGCGGGACGGGGACGTGGCTACACCTTC	CASISAGRGRGYTF
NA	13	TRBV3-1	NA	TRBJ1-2	TGTGCCAGCAGCCCAGGACTGGCCGTTGGCTACACCTTC	CASSPGLAVGYTF
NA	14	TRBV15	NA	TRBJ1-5	TGTGCCACCAGCAGAGGGGAGCGCAATCAGCCCCAGCATTTT	CATSRGERNQPQHF
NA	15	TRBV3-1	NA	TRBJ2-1	TGTGCCAGCAGCGTTACGGGAGATACCTACAATGAGCAGTTCTTC	CASSVTGDTYNEQFF
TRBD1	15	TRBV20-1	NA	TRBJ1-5	TGCAGTGCTAGTCAACAGGGGGTAGGCAATCAGCCCCAGCATTTT	CSASQQGVGNQPQHF
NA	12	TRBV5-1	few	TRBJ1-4	TGCGCCAGCAGTACGGCCAATGAAAAACTGTTTTTT	CASSTANEKLFF
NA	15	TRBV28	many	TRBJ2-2	TGTGCCAGCAGTTCGTCGGACGGCTACACCGGGGAGCTGTTTTTT	CASSSSDGYTGELFF
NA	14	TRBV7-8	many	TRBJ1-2	TGTGCCAGCAGCTTAGCAGGGTCTCGATATGGCTACACCTTC	CASSLAGSRYGYTF
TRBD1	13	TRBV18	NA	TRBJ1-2	TGTGCCAGCTCACCCGGGACAGGGAGCGGCTACACCTTC	CASSPGTGSGYTF
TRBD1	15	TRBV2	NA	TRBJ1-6	TGTGCCAGCACAGCGGGACAGGGACAGAGATCACCCCTCCACTTT	CASTAGQGQRSPLHF
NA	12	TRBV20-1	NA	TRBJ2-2	TGCAGTGCTAGTGGCGGGACCGGGGAGCTGTTTTTT	CSASGGTGELFF
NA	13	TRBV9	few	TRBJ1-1	TGTGCCAGCAGCGTAGAGGGGTACACTGAAGCTTTCTTT	CASSVEGYTEAFF
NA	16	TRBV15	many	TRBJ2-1	TGTGCCACCAGCAGAGTTCCCAACTACGGGTGGAATGAGCAGTTCTTC	CATSRVPNYGWNEQFF
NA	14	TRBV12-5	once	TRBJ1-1	TGTGCTAGTGGTTCGACCCCGGGTTACACTGAAGCTTTCTTT	CASGSTPGYTEAFF
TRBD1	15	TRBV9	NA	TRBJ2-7	TGTGCCAGCAGCGTAGACGGGACAGGGATTTACGAGCAGTACTTC	CASSVDGTGIYEQYF
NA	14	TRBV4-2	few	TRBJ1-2	TGTGCCAGCAGCCAAGGGGGTGGCGGAGCAGGCTACACCTTC	CASSQGGGGAGYTF
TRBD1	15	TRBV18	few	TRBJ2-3	TGTGCCAGCGCAAGGGACAGCCGAAACACAGATACGCAGTATTTT	CASARDSRNTDTQYF
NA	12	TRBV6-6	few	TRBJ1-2	TGTGCCAGCAGTCTGGGTGACTATGGCTACACCTTC	CASSLGDYGYTF
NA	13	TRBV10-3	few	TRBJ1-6	TGTGCCATCAGTGAGTCGATTAATTCACCCCTCCACTTT	CAISESINSPLHF
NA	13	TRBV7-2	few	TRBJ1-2	TGTGCCAGCAGTATAAGTAATAACTATGGCTACACCTTC	CASSISNNYGYTF
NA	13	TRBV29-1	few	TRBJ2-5	TGCAGCGCTATAGACAGAAGCCAAGAGACCCAGTACTTC	CSAIDRSQETQYF
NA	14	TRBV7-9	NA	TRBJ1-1	TGTGCCAGCAGCTTACTTCGAGCGAACACTGAAGCTTTCTTT	CASSLLRANTEAFF
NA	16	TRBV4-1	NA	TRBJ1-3	TGCGCCAGCAGCCAAGAGAAAACCCGCTCTGGAAACACCATATATTTT	CASSQEKTRSGNTIYF
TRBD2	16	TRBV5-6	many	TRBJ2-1	TGTGCCAGCCGACTGATATGGACTAGCGGTTACAATGAGCAGTTCTTC	CASRLIWTSGYNEQFF
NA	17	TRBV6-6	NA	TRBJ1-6	TGTGCCAGCAGCCCCCCCCGGGCAAGCTCCTATAATTCACCCCTCCACTTT	CASSPPRASSYNSPLHF